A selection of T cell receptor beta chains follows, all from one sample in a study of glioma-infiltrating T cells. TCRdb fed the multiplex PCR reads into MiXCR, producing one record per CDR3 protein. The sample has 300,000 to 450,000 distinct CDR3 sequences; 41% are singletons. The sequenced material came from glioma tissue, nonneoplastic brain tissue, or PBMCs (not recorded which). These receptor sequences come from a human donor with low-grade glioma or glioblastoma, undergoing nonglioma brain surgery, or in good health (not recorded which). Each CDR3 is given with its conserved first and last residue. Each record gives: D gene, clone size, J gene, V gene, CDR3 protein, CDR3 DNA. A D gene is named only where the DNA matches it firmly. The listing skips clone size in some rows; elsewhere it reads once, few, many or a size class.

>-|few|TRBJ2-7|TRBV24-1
CATSDGGTSYEQYF
TGTGCCACCAGTGATGGGGGTACCTCCTACGAGCAGTACTTC
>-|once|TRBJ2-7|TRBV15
CATSRASTTQGEEYF
TGTGCCACCAGCAGAGCCTCGACAACGCAAGGGGAGGAGTACTTC
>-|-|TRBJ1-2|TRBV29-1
CSGERVEGYTF
TGCAGCGGCGAAAGGGTAGAGGGCTACACCTTC
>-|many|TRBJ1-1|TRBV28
CASLTGNIGEAFF
TGTGCCAGCTTAACAGGGAATATAGGTGAAGCTTTCTTT
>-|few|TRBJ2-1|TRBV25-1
CASSEAPGNEQFF
TGTGCCAGCAGCGAGGCCCCGGGGAATGAGCAGTTCTTC
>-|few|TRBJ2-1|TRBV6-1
CASRRFDPWAGNEQFF
TGTGCCAGCCGCCGATTTGACCCATGGGCGGGCAATGAGCAGTTCTTC
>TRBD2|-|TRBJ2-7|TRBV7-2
CASTVRGGQGAYEQYF
TGTGCCAGCACCGTTCGGGGGGGGCAAGGGGCCTACGAGCAGTACTTC
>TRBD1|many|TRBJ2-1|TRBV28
CASQGGQAYNEQFF
TGTGCCAGCCAAGGGGGACAGGCGTACAATGAGCAGTTCTTC
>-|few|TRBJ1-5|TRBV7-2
CASSSDYQPQHF
TGTGCCAGCAGCTCGGATTATCAGCCCCAGCATTTT
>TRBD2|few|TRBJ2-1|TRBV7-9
CASSIGLAGVHSYNEQFF
TGTGCCAGCAGCATAGGACTAGCGGGAGTCCACTCCTACAATGAGCAGTTCTTC
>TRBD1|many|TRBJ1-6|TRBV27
CASSLWTGDSPLHF
TGTGCCAGCAGTTTGTGGACAGGGGATTCACCCCTCCACTTT
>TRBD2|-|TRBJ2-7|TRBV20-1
CSARDPASGAYEQYF
TGCAGTGCTAGAGATCCGGCTAGCGGAGCCTACGAGCAGTACTTC
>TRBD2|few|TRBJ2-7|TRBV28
CASRSSGSSATYEQYF
TGTGCCAGCAGGAGTAGCGGGTCCTCAGCTACCTACGAGCAGTACTTC